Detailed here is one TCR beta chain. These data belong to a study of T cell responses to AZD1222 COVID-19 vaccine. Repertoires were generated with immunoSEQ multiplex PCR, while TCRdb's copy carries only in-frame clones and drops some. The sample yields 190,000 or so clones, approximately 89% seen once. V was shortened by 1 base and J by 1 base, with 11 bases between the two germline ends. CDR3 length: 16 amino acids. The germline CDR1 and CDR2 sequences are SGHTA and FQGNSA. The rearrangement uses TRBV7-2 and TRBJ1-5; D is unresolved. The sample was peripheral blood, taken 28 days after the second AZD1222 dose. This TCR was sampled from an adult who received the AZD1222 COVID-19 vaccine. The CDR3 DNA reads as TGTGCCAGCAGCTTAGGGCAGGCCCTGAGCAATCAGCCCCAGCATTTT. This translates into CASSLGQALSNQPQHF.